A single sample gave rise to the 11 T cell receptor beta chains below, sequenced in a study of blood T cell repertoires in COVID-19. The assay was immunoSEQ multiplex PCR, and TCRdb's table has in-frame clones only and misses some. The sample has 95,000 to 100,000 clones, about 90% seen once; the top ten hold 11%. Sequencing was done on a sample of peripheral blood. The receptor source for this set is a woman under 40 with acute or convalescent COVID-19.

The chain recombines TRBV28 with TRBJ2-7; D ambiguous. The V gene's germline CDR1 is MDHEN and CDR2 SYDVKM. V was cut by 5 bases and J by 2 bases, with 7 bases left in between. The CDR3 extends over 12 amino acids. The DNA of the CDR3 is TGTGCCAGCAGTCCTTACACCTACGAGCAGTACTTC. Its protein is CASSPYTYEQYF.

This chain joins TRBV2 and TRBJ2-7, with a weak D call TRBD1 (5 bases). The CDR3 loop spans 12 amino acids. Trimming took 7 bases from V and 1 from J, leaving 8 bases between them. Germline V gene sequence: CDR1 SNHLY, CDR2 FYNNEI. The CDR3 loop reads CASIRGSYEQYF. In DNA, the CDR3 is TGTGCCAGCATTAGGGGTTCCTACGAGCAGTACTTC.

Here the CDR3 DNA reads TGCGCCAGCAGCCAAAGGGGACAGGGGGGCACAGATACGCAGTATTTT. Its protein is CASSQRGQGGTDTQYF. The J gene is TRBJ2-3, the V gene TRBV5-1, with TRBD1 identical over 11 bases. Per the germline V gene, CDR1 is SGHRS and CDR2 is YFSETQ. Germline trimming cut 4 bases from V and 1 base from J; bases unmatched to any gene: 5. This CDR3 comprises 16 residues.

This rearrangement joins TRBV5-8 to TRBJ2-6; a weak D match, TRBD1 (6 bases). This CDR3 region has 15 residues. Germline V gives CDR1 SGHTS, CDR2 YDEGEE. V lost 2 bases and J lost 4, with 10 bases in between. CDR3 loop: CASSLPGTGANVLTF. CDR3 DNA sequence: TGTGCCAGCAGCTTACCAGGGACAGGGGCCAACGTCCTGACTTTC.

V and J are TRBV11-3 and TRBJ2-2; TRBD1 matches 10 bases. V lost 4 bases to trimming and J lost 0 bases; unmatched junction nucleotides: 14. Per germline, CDR1 SGHNT and CDR2 YENEEA. The CDR3 sequence is 20 residues long. The CDR3 region has the DNA TGTGCCAGCAGCTATCCATCTTCCGGGACAGGGGCTTCGAACACCGGGGAGCTGTTTTTT. Its translation is CASSYPSSGTGASNTGELFF.

The chain has TRBV29-1 and TRBJ1-2, with a tentative D call TRBD1 (6 bases). Trimming removed 5 bases at V and 5 bases at J, with 15 bases between. Germline loops: CDR1 SQVTM, CDR2 ANQGSEA. This CDR3 comprises 13 residues. CDR3 region: CSVRDGTGYGYTF. DNA for the CDR3: TGCAGCGTTAGAGATGGAACAGGGTATGGCTACACCTTC.

With respect to this clone: The germline gene is not matched at one end of the junction; a read error may be the cause. The gene calls are TRBV27 and TRBJ1-2; maybe TRBD1 (5 bases). Per the germline V gene, CDR1 is MNHEY and CDR2 is SMNVEV (reference sequence). This CDR3 has 13 residues. The CDR3 DNA is TGTGCCAGCAGTCCCCTGGGGCCCTATGCCTACACCTTC. Translation gives CASSPLGPYAYTF.

This chain links TRBV4-1 with TRBJ2-1, with D maybe TRBD2 (6 bases). Germline V gene sequence: CDR1 MGHRA, CDR2 YSYEKL. Trimming removed 0 bases at V and 0 bases at J, with 18 bases between. The CDR3 loop spans 19 amino acids. The chain's CDR3 is CASSQEVATGDRSYNEQFF. CDR3 sequence (DNA): TGCGCCAGCAGCCAAGAAGTGGCGACGGGGGACCGCTCCTACAATGAGCAGTTCTTC.

The CDR3 DNA is TGTGCCAGCAGCTCTACAGGGACCGCCTATAATTCACCCCTCCACTTT. Translating gives CASSSTGTAYNSPLHF. The V gene is TRBV5-7, the J gene TRBJ1-6, with D perhaps matching TRBD1 (6 bases). TRBV5-7 is an open reading frame, and its role is uncertain. The CDR3 totals 16 residues. Trimming stripped 3 bases from V and 2 bases from J, with 12 bases between.

J is TRBJ2-7 and V is TRBV11-2; D is perhaps TRBD1 (6 bases). CDR1 is SGHAT, CDR2 FQNNGV, per germline. Trimming left V 6 bases short and J 0 bases short, with 21 bases between. The CDR3 runs to 17 residues. CDR3 region: CASSSRLQGESSYEQYF. DNA for the CDR3: TGTGCCAGCAGTTCGCGCCTACAGGGCGAGAGCTCCTACGAGCAGTACTTC.

The chain combines TRBV24-1 with TRBJ2-3; 8 bases are shared with TRBD1. Germline CDR1 and CDR2: KGHDR and SFDVKD. Trimming cost V 3 bases and J 3 bases; bases outside gene matches: 1. The CDR3 has 14 residues. The DNA for the CDR3 is TGTGCCACCAGTGATCGGACAGGGACAGATACGCAGTATTTT. Residues: CATSDRTGTDTQYF.